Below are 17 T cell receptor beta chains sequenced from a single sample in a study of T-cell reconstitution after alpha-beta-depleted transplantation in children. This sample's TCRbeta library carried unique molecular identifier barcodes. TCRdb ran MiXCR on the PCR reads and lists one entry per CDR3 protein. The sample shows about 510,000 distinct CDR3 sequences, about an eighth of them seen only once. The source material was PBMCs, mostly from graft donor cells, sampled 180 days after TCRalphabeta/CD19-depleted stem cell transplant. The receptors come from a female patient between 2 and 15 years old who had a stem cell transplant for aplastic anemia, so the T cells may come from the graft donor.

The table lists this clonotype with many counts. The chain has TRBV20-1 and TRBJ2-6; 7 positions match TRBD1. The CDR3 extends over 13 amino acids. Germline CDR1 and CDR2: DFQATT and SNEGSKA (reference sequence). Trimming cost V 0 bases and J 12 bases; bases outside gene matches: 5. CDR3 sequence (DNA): TGCAGTGCTAGAGATGGGACAGACGGCGTCCTGACTTTC. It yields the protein CSARDGTDGVLTF.

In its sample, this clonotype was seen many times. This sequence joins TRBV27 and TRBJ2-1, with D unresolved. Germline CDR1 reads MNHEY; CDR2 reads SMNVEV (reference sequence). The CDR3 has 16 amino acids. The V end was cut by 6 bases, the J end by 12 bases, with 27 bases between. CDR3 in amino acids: CASSPLGSPGGSPQFF. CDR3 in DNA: TGTGCCAGCAGCCCTCTAGGCAGCCCAGGCGGAAGCCCGCAGTTCTTC.

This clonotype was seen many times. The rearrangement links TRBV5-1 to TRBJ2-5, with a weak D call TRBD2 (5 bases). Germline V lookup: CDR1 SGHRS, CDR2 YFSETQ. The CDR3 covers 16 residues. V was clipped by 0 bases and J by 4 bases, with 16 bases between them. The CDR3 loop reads CASSLGGSLGVETQYF. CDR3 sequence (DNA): TGCGCCAGCAGCTTGGGGGGATCGTTGGGAGTAGAGACCCAGTACTTC.

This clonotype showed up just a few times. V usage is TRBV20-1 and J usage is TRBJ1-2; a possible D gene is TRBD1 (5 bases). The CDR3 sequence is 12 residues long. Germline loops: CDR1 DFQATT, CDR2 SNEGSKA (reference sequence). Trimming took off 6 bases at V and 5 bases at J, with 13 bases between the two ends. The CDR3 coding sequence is TGCAGTGCCAGGGACGGGGCTTATGGCTACACCTTC. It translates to CSARDGAYGYTF.

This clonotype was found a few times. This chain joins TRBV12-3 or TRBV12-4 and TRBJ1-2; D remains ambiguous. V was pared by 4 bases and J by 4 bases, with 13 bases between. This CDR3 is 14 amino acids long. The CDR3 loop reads CASSWVRNPYGYTF. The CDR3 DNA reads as TGTGCCAGCAGTTGGGTTCGGAACCCCTATGGCTACACCTTC.

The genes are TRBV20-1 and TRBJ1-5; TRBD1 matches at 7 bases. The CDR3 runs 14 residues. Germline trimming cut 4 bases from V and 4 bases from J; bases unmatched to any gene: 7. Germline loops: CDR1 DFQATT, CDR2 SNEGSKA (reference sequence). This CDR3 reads CSAIGDSENQPQHF. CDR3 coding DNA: TGCAGTGCTATAGGGGACAGCGAAAATCAGCCCCAGCATTTT.

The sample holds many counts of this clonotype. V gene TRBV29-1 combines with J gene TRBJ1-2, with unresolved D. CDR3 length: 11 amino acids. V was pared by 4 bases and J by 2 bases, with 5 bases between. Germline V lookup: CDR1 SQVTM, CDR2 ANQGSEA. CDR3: CSVGGNYGYTF. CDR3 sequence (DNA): TGCAGCGTTGGCGGCAACTATGGCTACACCTTC.

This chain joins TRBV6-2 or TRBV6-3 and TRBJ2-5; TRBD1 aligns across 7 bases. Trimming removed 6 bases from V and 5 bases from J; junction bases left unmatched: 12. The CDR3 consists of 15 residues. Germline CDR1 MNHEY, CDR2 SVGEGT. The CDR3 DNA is TGTGCCAGCAGCGATTTGGGGACAGCCAAGGAGACCCAGTACTTC. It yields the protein CASSDLGTAKETQYF.

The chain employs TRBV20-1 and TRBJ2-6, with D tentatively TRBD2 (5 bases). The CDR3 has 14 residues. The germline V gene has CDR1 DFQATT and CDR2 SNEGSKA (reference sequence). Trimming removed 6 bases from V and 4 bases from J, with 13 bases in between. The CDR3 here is CSAERESGANVLTF. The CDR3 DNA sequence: TGCAGTGCCGAGAGGGAGTCCGGGGCCAACGTCCTGACTTTC.

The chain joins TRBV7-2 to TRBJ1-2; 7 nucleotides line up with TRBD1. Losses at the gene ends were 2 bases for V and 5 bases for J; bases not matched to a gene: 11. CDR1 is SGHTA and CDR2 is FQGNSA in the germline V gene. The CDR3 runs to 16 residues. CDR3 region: CASSLIWTGWEYGYTF. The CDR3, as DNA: TGTGCCAGCAGCTTAATCTGGACAGGCTGGGAGTATGGCTACACCTTC.

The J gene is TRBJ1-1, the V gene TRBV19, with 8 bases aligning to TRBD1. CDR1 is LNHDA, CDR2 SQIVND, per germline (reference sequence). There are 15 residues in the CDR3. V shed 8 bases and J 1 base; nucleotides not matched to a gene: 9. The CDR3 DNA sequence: TGTGCCAGTCGCCCAGGGGGCAGGCAGAACACTGAAGCTTTCTTT. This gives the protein CASRPGGRQNTEAFF.

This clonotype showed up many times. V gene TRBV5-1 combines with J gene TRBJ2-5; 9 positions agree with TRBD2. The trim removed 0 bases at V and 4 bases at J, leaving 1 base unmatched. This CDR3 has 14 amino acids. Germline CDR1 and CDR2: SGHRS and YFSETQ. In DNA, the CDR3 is TGCGCCAGCAGCTTGGGAGCGGGAGGAGAGACCCAGTACTTC. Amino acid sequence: CASSLGAGGETQYF.

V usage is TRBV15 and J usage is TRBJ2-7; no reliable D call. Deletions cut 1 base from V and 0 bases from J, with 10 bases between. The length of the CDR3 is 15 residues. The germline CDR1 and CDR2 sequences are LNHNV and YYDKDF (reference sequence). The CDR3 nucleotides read TGTGCCACCAGCAGAGGACCCGGGTCCTCCTACGAGCAGTACTTC. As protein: CATSRGPGSSYEQYF.

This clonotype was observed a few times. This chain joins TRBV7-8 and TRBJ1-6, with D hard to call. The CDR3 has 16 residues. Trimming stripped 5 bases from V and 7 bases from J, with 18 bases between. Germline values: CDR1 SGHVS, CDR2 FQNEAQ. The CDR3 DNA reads TGTGCCAGCAGCCCCACGTTTTGGGGTCGGAATTCACCCCTCCACTTT. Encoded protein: CASSPTFWGRNSPLHF.

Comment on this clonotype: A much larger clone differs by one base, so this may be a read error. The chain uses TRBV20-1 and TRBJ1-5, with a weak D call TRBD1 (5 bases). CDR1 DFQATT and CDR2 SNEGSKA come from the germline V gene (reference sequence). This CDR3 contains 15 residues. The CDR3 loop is CSALPGPYSNQPPHF. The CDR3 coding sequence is TGCAGTGCTTTACCGGGACCCTATAGCAATCAGCCCCCGCATTTT.

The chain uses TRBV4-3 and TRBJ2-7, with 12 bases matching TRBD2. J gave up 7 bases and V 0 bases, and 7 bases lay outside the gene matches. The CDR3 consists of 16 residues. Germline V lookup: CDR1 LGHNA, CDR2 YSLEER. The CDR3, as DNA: TGCGCCAGCAGCCAAGATGCTAGCGGGAGGGCGTATGAGCAGTACGTC. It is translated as CASSQDASGRAYEQYV.

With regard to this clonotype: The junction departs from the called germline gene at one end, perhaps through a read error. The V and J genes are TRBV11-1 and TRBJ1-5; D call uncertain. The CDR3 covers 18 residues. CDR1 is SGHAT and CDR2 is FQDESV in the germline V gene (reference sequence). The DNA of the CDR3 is TGTGCCAGCAGCTTAGGGAGCCCAGGAGGGCATAGCAATCAGCCCCACCATTTT. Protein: CASSLGSPGGHSNQPHHF. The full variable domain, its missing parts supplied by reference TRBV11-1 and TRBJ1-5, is EAEVAQSPRYKITEKSQAVAFWCDPISGHATLYWYRQILGQGPELLVQFQDESVVDDSQLPKDRFSAERLKGVDSTLKIQPAELGDSAMYLCASSLGSPGGHSNQPHHFGDGTRLSIL.